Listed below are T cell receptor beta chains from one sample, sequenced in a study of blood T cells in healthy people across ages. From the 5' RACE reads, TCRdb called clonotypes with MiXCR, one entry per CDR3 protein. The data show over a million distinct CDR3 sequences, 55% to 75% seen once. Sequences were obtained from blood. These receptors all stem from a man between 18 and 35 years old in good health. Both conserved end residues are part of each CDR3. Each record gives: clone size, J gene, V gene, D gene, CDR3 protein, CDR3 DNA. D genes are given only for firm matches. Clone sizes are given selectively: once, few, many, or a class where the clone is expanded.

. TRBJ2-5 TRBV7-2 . CASSQQVGETQYF TGTGCCAGCAGCCAACAGGTGGGAGAGACCCAGTACTTC
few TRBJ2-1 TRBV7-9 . CASSLMSSAYNEQFF TGTGCCAGCAGCTTAATGTCTAGCGCTTACAATGAGCAGTTCTTC
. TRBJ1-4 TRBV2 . CASSEAGGLNEKLFF TGTGCCAGCAGTGAAGCGGGAGGGCTTAATGAAAAACTGTTTTTT
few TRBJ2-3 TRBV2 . CASSEGLSTDTQYF TGTGCCAGCAGCGAAGGACTTAGCACAGATACGCAGTATTTT
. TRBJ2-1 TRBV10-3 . CVISDPNDSKQFF TGTGTCATCAGTGACCCAAACGACTCGAAACAGTTCTTC
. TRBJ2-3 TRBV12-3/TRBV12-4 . CASRPSGTHFNTQYF TGTGCCAGCAGGCCTTCCGGGACCCACTTCAATACGCAGTATTTT
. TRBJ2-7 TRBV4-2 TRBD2 CASSQTSGRSDYEQYF TGTGCCAGCAGCCAAACTAGCGGACGATCAGACTACGAGCAGTACTTC
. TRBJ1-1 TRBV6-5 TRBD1 CASSLRGGTGGTEAFF TGTGCCAGCAGTCTACGGGGGGGGACAGGGGGGACTGAAGCTTTCTTT
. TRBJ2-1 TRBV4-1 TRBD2 CASSQKEGLAGGTSNEQFF TGCGCCAGCAGCCAAAAGGAGGGGCTAGCGGGGGGGACGTCCAATGAGCAGTTCTTC
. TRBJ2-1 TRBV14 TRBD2 CASSHLTGLVLNEQFF TGTGCCAGCAGCCACCTAACGGGACTAGTCTTGAATGAGCAGTTCTTC
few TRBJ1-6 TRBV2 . CASTPDGGHSPLHF TGTGCCAGCACCCCCGACGGGGGTCATTCACCCCTCCACTTT
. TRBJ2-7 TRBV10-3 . CAISEPEGGNYEQYF TGTGCCATCAGTGAGCCGGAAGGGGGGAACTACGAGCAGTACTTC
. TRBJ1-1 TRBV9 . CASSGAGTLNTEAFF TGTGCCAGCAGCGGCGCCGGGACCCTGAACACTGAAGCTTTCTTT
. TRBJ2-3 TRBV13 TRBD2 CASSLTATSGRRTDTQYF TGTGCCAGCAGCTTAACGGCGACTAGCGGGCGACGCACAGATACGCAGTATTTT
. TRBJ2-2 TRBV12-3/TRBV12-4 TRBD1 CASSQDRDWELFF TGTGCCAGCAGCCAGGACAGGGATTGGGAGCTGTTTTTT
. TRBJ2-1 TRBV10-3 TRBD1 CAIRGPTGKSNEQFF TGTGCCATCAGGGGTCCGACAGGGAAAAGTAATGAGCAGTTCTTC
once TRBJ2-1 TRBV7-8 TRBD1 CASSPNPGQGTLEQFF TGTGCCAGCAGCCCCAACCCGGGACAGGGAACCCTGGAGCAGTTCTTC
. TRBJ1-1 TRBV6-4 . CASTLDEGTEAFF TGTGCCAGCACCCTAGATGAAGGCACTGAAGCTTTCTTT
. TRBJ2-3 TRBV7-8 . CASSAGGRADTQYF TGTGCCAGCAGCGCTGGGGGTCGTGCCGATACGCAGTATTTT
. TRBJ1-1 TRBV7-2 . CASSLYLMNTEAFF TGTGCCAGCAGCTTATACCTCATGAACACTGAAGCTTTCTTT
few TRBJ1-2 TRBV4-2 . CASSQGPQGDYGYTF TGTGCCAGCAGCCAAGGTCCCCAGGGAGACTATGGCTACACCTTC
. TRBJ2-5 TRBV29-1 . CSVDEGVETQYF TGCAGCGTTGATGAGGGGGTCGAGACCCAGTACTTC
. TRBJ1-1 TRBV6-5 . CASSYIRVNTEAFF TGTGCCAGCAGTTACATTCGAGTGAACACTGAAGCTTTCTTT
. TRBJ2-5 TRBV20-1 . CSAAQDWATFETQYF TGCAGTGCCGCACAGGACTGGGCAACGTTCGAGACCCAGTACTTC
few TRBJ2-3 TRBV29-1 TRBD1 CSARTGARDTQYF TGCAGCGCTCGGACAGGGGCGAGAGATACGCAGTATTTT
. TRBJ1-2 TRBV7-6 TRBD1 CASSLGGTGGAGYGYTF TGTGCCAGCAGCTTAGGGGGGACAGGGGGCGCAGGCTATGGCTACACCTTC
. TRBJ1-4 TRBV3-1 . CASSHRLFEKLFF TGTGCCAGCAGCCACCGTCTTTTTGAAAAACTGTTTTTT
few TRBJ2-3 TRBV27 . CASRPEGGGSNTQYF TGTGCCAGCAGGCCCGAAGGGGGGGGGAGTAATACGCAGTATTTT
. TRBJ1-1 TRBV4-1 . CASSPPGVGEAFF TGCGCCAGCAGCCCGCCAGGGGTGGGTGAAGCTTTCTTT
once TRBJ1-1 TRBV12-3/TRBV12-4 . CASSFPRAEAFF TGTGCCAGCAGTTTCCCTCGGGCTGAAGCTTTCTTT
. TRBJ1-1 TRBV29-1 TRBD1 CSVGSGTGGTEAFF TGCAGCGTTGGCTCGGGGACAGGGGGCACTGAAGCTTTCTTT
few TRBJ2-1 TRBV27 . CASSLRSSSYNEQFF TGTGCCAGCAGTTTAAGGTCCAGCTCCTACAATGAGCAGTTCTTC
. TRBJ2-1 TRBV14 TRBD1 CASSPSASAGGYYNEQFF TGTGCCAGCAGCCCATCAGCGTCAGCAGGGGGTTACTACAATGAGCAGTTCTTC
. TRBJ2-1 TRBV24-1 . CATSDRTNRPTEQFF TGTGCCACCAGTGACCGGACAAATCGCCCCACTGAGCAGTTCTTC
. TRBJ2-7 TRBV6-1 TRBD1 CASITGGENEQYF TGTGCCAGCATCACAGGGGGCGAGAACGAGCAGTACTTC
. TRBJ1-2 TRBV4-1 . CASSHPGTMSNYGYTF TGCGCCAGCAGCCATCCCGGTACCATGAGCAACTATGGCTACACCTTC
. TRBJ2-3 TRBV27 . CASRLAATSTDTQYF TGTGCCAGCAGACTAGCAGCGACTAGCACAGATACGCAGTATTTT
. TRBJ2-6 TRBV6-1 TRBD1 CASSGSGTDFSGANVLTF TGTGCCAGCAGTGGATCCGGGACAGACTTCTCTGGGGCCAACGTCCTGACTTTC
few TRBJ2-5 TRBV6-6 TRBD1 CASSTGQDFYQETQYF TGTGCCAGCAGTACCGGACAGGACTTTTACCAAGAGACCCAGTACTTC
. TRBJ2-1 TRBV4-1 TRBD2 CASSQAAREGYNEQFF TGCGCCAGCAGCCAGGCGGCGCGGGAGGGTTACAATGAGCAGTTCTTC
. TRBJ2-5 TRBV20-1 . CSARDLSGWAGETQYF TGCAGTGCTAGAGATCTGAGTGGGTGGGCAGGTGAGACCCAGTACTTC
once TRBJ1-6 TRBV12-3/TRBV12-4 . CASSPLGHWIPLHF TGTGCCAGCAGTCCCTTGGGACACTGGATTCCCCTCCACTTT
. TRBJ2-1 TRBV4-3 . CASSQDSRGLKFF TGCGCCAGCAGCCAAGACTCCAGGGGTTTGAAGTTCTTC
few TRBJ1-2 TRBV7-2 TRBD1 CASSLPGQGVIYGYTF TGTGCCAGCAGCTTACCCGGACAGGGGGTTATCTATGGCTACACCTTC
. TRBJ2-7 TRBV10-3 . CAISTRDPYEQYF TGTGCCATCAGCACCAGGGACCCCTACGAGCAGTACTTC
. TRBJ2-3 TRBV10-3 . CAISDLQSGSPDTQYF TGTGCCATCAGTGACCTCCAGAGTGGGAGCCCAGATACGCAGTATTTT
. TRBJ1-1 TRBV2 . CASRVMNTEAFF TGTGCCAGCAGGGTAATGAACACTGAAGCTTTCTTT
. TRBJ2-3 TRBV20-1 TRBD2 CSARAAGSTDTQYF TGCAGTGCTAGAGCAGCGGGAAGCACGGATACGCAGTATTTT